The text below deals with one T cell receptor (beta chain). Its recognized antigen is unknown. Per-base qualities were not stored, and no clone one base away is much larger. Collaborating institutions collected whole blood in K2EDTA tubes following their own protocols. Collaborator samples were shipped for TCRbeta analysis as frozen whole blood, isolated PBMCs, or DNA extracted from either sample type. These data come from a study of blood T cell repertoires in COVID-19 (dated by TCRdb to about 2020). With respect to the entire study: Collaborator samples came from the United States, Italy and Spain and covered acute and convalescent phases of COVID-19. Where HLA class I and class II types were available, the types were taken from metadata supplied by the sample provider, not from assay-based typing. Sample metadata almost always included a de-identified subject ID, COVID-19 status, age in years and sex. The material from the prospective study consisted of cDNA or gDNA derived from T cells, B-cell-depleted T cells, or PBMCs. A freely available public database, intended as a resource for researchers studying the immune response to SARS-CoV-2, is where the repertoires were released. The samples were drawn from two sources: the first 160 participants of the ongoing ImmuneRACE study, and 1,254 subjects contributed by 6 global collaborators. Deeply sampled blood TCRbeta repertoires from subjects exposed to, actively infected with, or recovered from COVID-19 were included in the dataset.

TCRbeta CDR3 regions were amplified from genomic DNA using the immunoSEQ Assay, a bias-controlled multiplex PCR. On the study's bioinformatics: The number of nucleated cells in each sample was estimated by amplification of reference gene primers within the assay. To quantify the absolute abundance of each unique TCRbeta CDR3 rearrangement, sequence reads were collapsed and filtered. For each sample, productive Simpson clonality was calculated as the square root of Simpson's diversity index across productive rearrangements. Held by TCRdb, this immuneACCESS table contains in-frame sequences only and omits some clones. Under half of the omission traces to an unresolved V gene where checked; the cause of the rest is unknown. V, J and clone size are those of that table, while D and trimming were read from the DNA. The sample table shows about 110,000 clones, and approximately 87% are seen once. About 6.6% of the sample is held by the ten biggest clonotypes.

The CDR3 numbers 16 residues from cysteine through phenylalanine. This entry keeps only the CDR3 DNA: 48 bases, framed from base 1. Looking up the germline V gene yields CDR1 MGHDK and CDR2 SYGVNS. V is shortened by 7 bases, J by 4 bases, and the region joining them spans 22 bases. What the study reported, not specific to this receptor: Clinical and demographic metadata were provided uncurated, with the amount varying by source and participant.

The chain uses TRBV25-1 and TRBJ1-1; the D gene is possibly TRBD1, with 5 bases matching. The sequence was obtained from a woman aged 45 to 65 with acute or convalescent COVID-19. Sequencing was carried out using peripheral blood. The bases read TGTGCCAGCATTATAATAGTGGACGTGGGGCGCACTGAAGCTTTCTTT. This encodes CASIIIVDVGRTEAFF.